This record concerns one TCR beta chain sequence. Its cognate antigen has yet to be identified. No qualities accompany the bases; no much larger clone lies one base away. This sample was included in a study of CD4 T cells in relation to SARS-CoV-2 and coronaviruses (dated by TCRdb to the early 2020s). Background on the whole study: Using patient-derived lymphoblastoid cell lines, the shared crossreactive spike epitopes were mapped to their HLA restriction. A different, Illumina-based TCR-beta assay was used to sequence expansion assays from other donors in the study. Samples from a few pre-COVID donors and the naive versus memory experiments were sequenced with the Adaptive Biotechnologies TCR-sequencing kit; other data were Illumina-based. Memory CD4+ T cell crossreactivity between SARS-CoV-2 and common cold coronavirus spike proteins was assessed at the TCR clonotype level in the study. What the work shows at the level of the full study, not this receptor alone: Since the crossreactivity analysis centred on spike protein, crossreactivity against other viral proteins was not assessed. Crossreactive clones showed significantly weaker SARS-CoV-2-driven expansion than monoreactive clones, consistent with antigenic imprinting. Because no donor provided both pre-pandemic and post-infection samples, tracing the source of pre-existing responses was limited. Small numbers of patients and of tested TCRs limited the study. Roughly 67% of donors had memory CD4+ clonotypes that crossrecognized SARS-CoV-2 and at least one common cold coronavirus spike. Sequencing naive versus memory cells indicated that the assay picks up memory recall responses, not primary responses primed during culture.

DNA from uncultured naive and memory CD4+ T cells underwent immunoSEQ TCR-beta sequencing at deep resolution. Per the source publication's procedure: During preprocessing, nonproductive sequences were removed, along with CDR3s that did not begin with C, did not end with F or W, or were shorter than 7 amino acids. Cultured and uncultured naive and memory CD4+ repertoires were searched for CDR3s previously identified as spike- and CEF-reactive. Pairwise Levenshtein distance, computed with the stringdist R package after three terminal residues were trimmed from each end, was used as the measure of CDR3 homology. TCRdb provides this immuneACCESS table in a form limited to in-frame rearrangements. Some clones are lacking; in checked studies, under half of them reflect an unresolved V gene, and why the rest are absent is not known. V, J and clone size were drawn from that table, and D and trimming were deduced from the DNA. Across this sample there are about 68,000 clones, with approximately 93% seen only once. The top ten constitute around 0.25% of the sample.

CD4+ T cells from unexposed donors were collected before the COVID-19 pandemic (2011-2018). Naive and memory CD4+ T cells were separated from cryopreserved PBMCs through CD4 enrichment, which was followed by EasySep naive CD4+ T cell enrichment. Leukapheresis product for the unexposed donors was bought commercially. PBMCs were isolated from leukapheresis product or whole blood by Ficoll-Paque PLUS gradient centrifugation. The PBMCs went either fresh into the expansion assay or into cryopreservation at -140 degrees C. The QIAamp Micro DNA Kit was used to extract genomic DNA from the CD4+ T cells. Spanning cysteine to phenylalanine, the CDR3 consists of 16 amino acids. Just CDR3 DNA is preserved here, 48 bases in frame from base 1. In the germline V gene (reference sequence), CDR1 corresponds to SGHNT and CDR2 to YYREEE. At the junction V is shortened by 0 bases and J by 2 bases, with 14 bases in between.

The rearrangement combines TRBV5-4 with TRBJ1-2, with no confidently assigned D gene. The clonotype comes from a human donor in good health. What was sequenced was naive CD4+ T cells from PBMCs. In the paper's terms, the cell subset or site label means: naive CD4+ T cells isolated by negative enrichment. The CDR3 reads CASSLGAVSGNYGYTF. Here is the DNA: TGTGCCAGCAGCTTGGGAGCGGTCTCGGGGAACTATGGCTACACCTTC.